These T cell receptor beta chains were read from a single sample in a study of spatial heterogeneity in lung cancer. TCRdb used MiXCR to reprocess the 5' RACE reads, holding one entry per CDR3 protein. This table holds approximately 20,000 distinct CDR3 sequences, 4.6% found once. This sample comprised PBMCs, obtained at surgery. The receptors here all came from a male donor with early-stage non-small cell lung cancer. Both conserved end residues are part of each CDR3. A D gene is named only where the DNA matches it firmly. Part of the rows lack a size; the others show once, few, many or a class for expanded clones.

DNA	CDR3	V	J	size	D
TGCGCCAGCAGCACGTCTAGCGCCGAGACCCAGTACTTC	CASSTSSAETQYF	TRBV5-1	TRBJ2-5	many	-
TGTGCCAGTAGTATTACAGGGGGGATCTACGAGCAGTACTTC	CASSITGGIYEQYF	TRBV19	TRBJ2-7	many	TRBD1
TGCAGTGCTAGAGAGATATCTAGCGGGACCCGTCGGCAGTACTTC	CSAREISSGTRRQYF	TRBV20-1	TRBJ2-7	few	TRBD2
TGTGCCAGCAGGAAGACAGGGACCAGCTCTGGAAACACCATATATTTT	CASRKTGTSSGNTIYF	TRBV6-5	TRBJ1-3	many	TRBD1
TGCAGTGCTAGTTTGGGGGACTACAATGAGCAGTTCTTC	CSASLGDYNEQFF	TRBV20-1	TRBJ2-1	many	-
TGTGCCAGCAGCTCCCAGGGGGCGCTGGTAACCGAGCAGTACTTC	CASSSQGALVTEQYF	TRBV7-3	TRBJ2-7	many	TRBD1
TGTGCCAGCAGTTCAGGGGCCACCGGGGAGCTGTTTTTT	CASSSGATGELFF	TRBV27	TRBJ2-2	many	-
TGTGCCAGCAGTCTGACTAGCGGGAGCGGATGGACCGGGGAGCTGTTTTTT	CASSLTSGSGWTGELFF	TRBV12-3/TRBV12-4	TRBJ2-2	few	TRBD2
TGTGCCAGCAGTCCCGGAGCGGGTAGCACAGATACGCAGTATTTT	CASSPGAGSTDTQYF	TRBV7-3	TRBJ2-3	few	-
TGTGCCAGCAGCCTGCGGGGCGGCACTGAAGCTTTCTTT	CASSLRGGTEAFF	TRBV7-6	TRBJ1-1	few	-
TGTGCCAGTAGTATAGGGATTCAGGCCATGAACACTGAAGCTTTCTTT	CASSIGIQAMNTEAFF	TRBV19	TRBJ1-1	few	-
TGTGCCAGCAGCTTAACGACTAGCGGGAGGGCGGATGAGCAGTTCTTC	CASSLTTSGRADEQFF	TRBV7-2	TRBJ2-1	many	TRBD2
TGTGCCAGCAGTTCGGGACAGGGGACTAACACAGATACGCAGTATTTT	CASSSGQGTNTDTQYF	TRBV6-5	TRBJ2-3	many	TRBD1
TGTGCCAGCAGCTCCGGGGAGCCCCAGCATTTT	CASSSGEPQHF	TRBV28	TRBJ1-5	many	-
TGCGCCAGCAGCTTGGAAGGGGGTAATTCACCCCTCCACTTT	CASSLEGGNSPLHF	TRBV5-1	TRBJ1-6	many	-
TGCAGTGCTAGAGATCTCGCGGGAGCCTTCCCCTACGAGCAGTACTTC	CSARDLAGAFPYEQYF	TRBV20-1	TRBJ2-7	many	TRBD2
TGTGCCACCAGCAGAGGAGGGGGGACTGAAGCTTTCTTT	CATSRGGGTEAFF	TRBV15	TRBJ1-1	many	-
TGCAGTGCTAGAGATCCCGCTAGCGCCTCCTACGAGCAGTACTTC	CSARDPASASYEQYF	TRBV20-1	TRBJ2-7	-	-
TGTGCCAGCAGTGTCCGGGACAGGGTCGGGAAGAACTATGGCTACACCTTC	CASSVRDRVGKNYGYTF	TRBV6-6	TRBJ1-2	many	TRBD1
TGTGCCAGCAGGGGACAGGGAAGGAATGAGCAGTTCTTC	CASRGQGRNEQFF	TRBV7-3	TRBJ2-1	many	TRBD1
TGTGCCAGCAGCCGTCTGGACACTGAAGCTTTCTTT	CASSRLDTEAFF	TRBV3-1	TRBJ1-1	medium-sized	-
TGTGCCAGCGCCCTACAGAAGGGGGCGAATCAGCCCCAGCATTTT	CASALQKGANQPQHF	TRBV6-5	TRBJ1-5	medium-sized	TRBD1
TGTGCCAGCTCACCGGGCAGCCATGATGGCTACACCTTC	CASSPGSHDGYTF	TRBV18	TRBJ1-2	-	-
TGCAGTGCCGATGACCGACTAGCGGGAGTCGATGAGCAGTTCTTC	CSADDRLAGVDEQFF	TRBV20-1	TRBJ2-1	many	TRBD2
TGTGCCAGCAGCTACACACCGGGACAGGTAAACTCCTACGAGCAGTACTTC	CASSYTPGQVNSYEQYF	TRBV7-8	TRBJ2-7	medium-sized	TRBD1
TGTGCCAGCAGCGCACAGGGGGCAGGGGAGCAGTTCTTC	CASSAQGAGEQFF	TRBV7-3	TRBJ2-1	many	TRBD1
TGTGCCAGCAGTGAATATACGGGGGAGCTGTTTTTT	CASSEYTGELFF	TRBV25-1	TRBJ2-2	many	-
TGCGCCAGCAGTCTGGGACATCCGTCTCACAATGAGCAGTTCTTC	CASSLGHPSHNEQFF	TRBV10-1	TRBJ2-1	many	-
TGTGCCAGCAGCTTTGGGGGGCACGGGGAGCTGTTTTTT	CASSFGGHGELFF	TRBV5-4	TRBJ2-2	many	-
TGTGCCAGCTCACCAGCAGGGGACTATGGTGAGCAGTTCTTC	CASSPAGDYGEQFF	TRBV7-3	TRBJ2-1	many	-
TGCAGTGCTAGAGATTTGGACAGGAACACCGGGGAGCTGTTTTTT	CSARDLDRNTGELFF	TRBV20-1	TRBJ2-2	-	-
TGTGCCAGCTCACAGACAGGGGCGGGCGAGCAGTACTTC	CASSQTGAGEQYF	TRBV18	TRBJ2-7	many	TRBD1
TGTGCCTGTGGGACAGGGGGAAATACAGATACGCAGTATTTT	CACGTGGNTDTQYF	TRBV30	TRBJ2-3	many	TRBD1